This T cell receptor beta chain was recorded in a study of blood T cell repertoires in COVID-19. The overall study: The United States, Italy and Spain provided the acute and convalescent COVID-19 samples. T cells, B-cell-depleted T cells, or PBMCs provided the cDNA or gDNA that served as material.

Authors' data handling: The assay estimated nucleated cells by amplifying reference gene primers. The repertoire was sequenced with immunoSEQ multiplex PCR; TCRdb's copy has only in-frame clones and lacks some. V, J and clone size derive from that table, while D and trimming were established from the DNA sequence. The data show 200,000 or so clones, 82% seen once. V was shortened by 6 bases and J by 3 bases, with 9 bases between the two germline ends. CDR3 length equals 13 residues. In germline, CDR1 is MNHNY, CDR2 SVGAGI (reference sequence). The sequence was collected from a human donor with acute or convalescent COVID-19. The donor label of this sample is uncertain. This rearrangement joins TRBV6-6 to TRBJ2-1, with D perhaps matching TRBD2 (6 bases). Material: peripheral blood. The CDR3, as DNA: TGTGCCAGCAGGACGGGGGACTACAATGAGCAGTTCTTC. Amino acids: CASRTGDYNEQFF.